This TCR beta chain stems from a study of Ad26.COV2.S vaccination and SARS-CoV-2 variants. The CDR3 spans 15 residues. Germline V CDR1 and CDR2: SGHRS, YFSETQ. The ends lost 0 bases at V and 5 bases at J; junction bases unmatched: 7. Noted treatment: over 15 received Ad26.COV2.S at low or high dose, single or two shots; about 5 received placebo; per-sample allocation not given. Day 63 following the first vaccine or placebo injection was when the samples were taken. With respect to this clone: Its antigen is unknown.

Overall study findings and caveats: People given the vaccine had a wider spike-specific TCR breadth than placebo recipients did.

Profiled with immunoSEQ multiplex PCR; TCRdb holds only in-frame clones, not every one. The table has about 460,000 clones, 70% to 90% seen once. This receptor was taken from a person between 18 and 60 years old who received the Ad26.COV2.S COVID-19 vaccine or a placebo. The chain carries TRBV5-1 and TRBJ2-5, with TRBD1 matching over 7 bases. Material: peripheral blood, obtained in a trial of Ad26.COV2.S vaccine versus placebo. DNA of the CDR3: TGCGCCAGCAGCTTGGGCACAGGGGTGTTGGAGACCCAGTACTTC. This sequence encodes CASSLGTGVLETQYF.